This T cell receptor (beta chain) is drawn from a study of tumor-infiltrating lymphocytes in primary liver carcinoma. Study context: Patients had primary liver carcinoma treated by surgical resection.

General study results and limits: Tumor-adjacent and tumor-blood pairs overlapped less than tumor region pairs did.

cDNA specific to TCR beta was made from 500 ng of total RNA, with a constant-region primer employed for priming. Slightly modified ARM-PCR with three nested multiplex PCR rounds yielded TCR beta libraries. Use of TRBV1-TRBV30 forward primers with a C-beta reverse primer characterized the first two PCR rounds, which lasted around 10 cycles each. One entry per CDR3 protein, called by TCRdb with MiXCR from the multiplex PCR reads. There are fewer than 400,000 distinct CDR3 sequences in the sample; 65% occur only once, and roughly 9% lies in the top ten. In germline, CDR1 is SGHAT, CDR2 FQNNGV. The CDR3 loop spans 15 amino acids. Alongside blood RNA obtained from unsorted whole blood, germline DNA was also extracted. Note on this clonotype: Antigen unknown. A junction end diverges from the germline sequence, so it may reflect a read error.

This sequence was found in a man in his forties with primary liver carcinoma and hepatitis B virus infection. The chain recombines TRBV11-2 with TRBJ2-2, with D possibly TRBD1 on 6 matching bases. The sample taken for sequencing was peripheral blood. Here the CDR3 reads CASRPRTANTGELFF. The CDR3 DNA follows: TGCGCCAGCAGACCCCGGACAGCCAACACCGGGGAGCTGTTTTTT.